This is a list of T cell receptor beta chains from one sample in a study of blood T cell repertoires in COVID-19. Generated by immunoSEQ multiplex PCR, the TCRdb table keeps only in-frame clones and is missing some. The data show roughly 40,000 clones, over 65% seen once. Sequencing was done on a sample of peripheral blood. These receptors came from a man of 80 years or more with acute or convalescent COVID-19. CDR3s include the opening cysteine and the closing phenylalanine or tryptophan. The order of the fields is CDR3 protein, J gene, D gene, V gene. The D gene is left open where the match is weak.

CAISRLGGDTEAFF | TRBJ1-1 | . | TRBV10-3
CASSADRLRDTEAFF | TRBJ1-1 | . | TRBV2
CASSLRGLDQETQYF | TRBJ2-5 | TRBD2 | TRBV5-1
CASTPGSGKETQYF | TRBJ2-5 | . | TRBV5-6
CSVPTGTSSYNEQFF | TRBJ2-1 | . | TRBV29-1
CASSPGSNYGYTF | TRBJ1-2 | . | TRBV7-2
CASSQVTGGYLNTEAFF | TRBJ1-1 | . | TRBV23-1
CASTQDARGSGANVLTF | TRBJ2-6 | . | TRBV7-3
CASSSGQGSPEAFF | TRBJ1-1 | TRBD1 | TRBV6-6
CAWSAHRRTDEQYF | TRBJ2-7 | . | TRBV30
CASSFRGGGAPYNEQFF | TRBJ2-1 | TRBD2 | TRBV5-1
CASSQATRTSGNYEQYF | TRBJ2-7 | TRBD2 | TRBV3-1/TRBV3-2
CAWMIKNAGEKLFF | TRBJ1-4 | . | TRBV30
CASREREGRVEQFF | TRBJ2-1 | TRBD2 | TRBV5-8
CATSRVRVGNTEAFF | TRBJ1-1 | . | TRBV15
CASSFSTLHEQYF | TRBJ2-7 | . | TRBV27
CASSLRGFNQPQHF | TRBJ1-5 | . | TRBV28
CASSFGTINQPQHF | TRBJ1-5 | . | TRBV6-2/TRBV6-3
CASRGPGQKDYEQYF | TRBJ2-7 | TRBD1 | TRBV28
CASSPTPGRDTEAFF | TRBJ1-1 | . | TRBV7-3
CASSSLGEGRGDTQYF | TRBJ2-3 | TRBD2 | TRBV3-1/TRBV3-2
CASSASGRTDTQYF | TRBJ2-3 | TRBD2 | TRBV2
CASSPLESGRAETQYF | TRBJ2-5 | TRBD2 | TRBV5-1
CASSLDPHRDRIYEQYF | TRBJ2-7 | TRBD1 | TRBV5-6
CASSLTVRDPDDYGYTF | TRBJ1-2 | . | TRBV28
CASSRQGAQTEAFF | TRBJ1-1 | TRBD1 | TRBV2
CATSRRGLAPGNTIYF | TRBJ1-3 | . | TRBV15
CASSLSSGELFF | TRBJ2-2 | . | TRBV12-3/TRBV12-4
CASSRQGFDEQFF | TRBJ2-1 | TRBD1 | TRBV11-2
CASSLGQGIANYGYTF | TRBJ1-2 | TRBD1 | TRBV5-1
CASSLAAAGAQETQYF | TRBJ2-5 | TRBD2 | TRBV5-1
CASSSRDREFGELFF | TRBJ2-2 | TRBD1 | TRBV28
CASGSGLVATEQFF | TRBJ2-1 | TRBD2 | TRBV12-5
CASSSLRGDTGELFF | TRBJ2-2 | . | TRBV5-8
CASSRTGGSGYGYTF | TRBJ1-2 | TRBD1 | TRBV3-1/TRBV3-2
CASSSGTRVFQETQYF | TRBJ2-5 | . | TRBV7-6
CASSIVGGLQPQHF | TRBJ1-5 | . | TRBV19
CASSLAGAGAGKEKLFF | TRBJ1-4 | . | TRBV5-1
CASSGGLARVVEQYF | TRBJ2-7 | TRBD2 | TRBV3-1/TRBV3-2
CASSPGLANNNEQFF | TRBJ2-1 | . | TRBV7-6